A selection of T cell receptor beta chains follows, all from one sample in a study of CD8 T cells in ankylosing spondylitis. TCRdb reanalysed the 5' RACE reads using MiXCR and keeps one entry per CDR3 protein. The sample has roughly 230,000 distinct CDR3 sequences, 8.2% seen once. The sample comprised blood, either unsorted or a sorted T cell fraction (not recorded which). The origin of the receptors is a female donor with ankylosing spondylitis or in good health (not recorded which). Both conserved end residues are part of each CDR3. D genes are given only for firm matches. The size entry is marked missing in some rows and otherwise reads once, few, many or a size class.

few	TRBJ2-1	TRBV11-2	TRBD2	CASSELAGVVANEQFF	TGTGCCAGCAGCGAATTAGCGGGAGTGGTGGCAAATGAGCAGTTCTTC
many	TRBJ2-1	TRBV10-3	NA	CANLEGEQFF	TGTGCCAACCTTGAGGGCGAGCAGTTCTTC
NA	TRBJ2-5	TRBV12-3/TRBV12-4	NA	CASSPWTEQETQYF	TGTGCCAGCAGTCCTTGGACAGAGCAAGAGACCCAGTACTTC
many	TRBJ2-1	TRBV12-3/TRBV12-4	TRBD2	CASSFSGTSGLKQFF	TGTGCCAGCAGTTTCTCCGGGACTAGCGGGTTAAAGCAGTTCTTC
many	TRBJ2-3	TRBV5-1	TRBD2	CASTSAGALGDTQYF	TGCGCCAGCACGTCGGCGGGAGCCCTCGGGGATACGCAGTATTTT
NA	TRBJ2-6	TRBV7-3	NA	CASSSQGGGANVLTF	TGTGCCAGCAGCTCCCAGGGTGGTGGGGCCAACGTCCTGACTTTC
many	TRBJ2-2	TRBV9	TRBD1	CASSAGTGNAGELFF	TGTGCCAGCAGCGCCGGGACAGGGAACGCCGGGGAGCTGTTTTTT
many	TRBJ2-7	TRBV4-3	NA	CASSQYIGGYEQYF	TGCGCCAGCAGCCAATACATAGGGGGGTACGAGCAGTACTTC
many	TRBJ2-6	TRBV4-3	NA	CASSTRTFAGANVLTF	TGCGCCAGCAGCACCAGGACATTTGCTGGGGCCAACGTCCTGACTTTC
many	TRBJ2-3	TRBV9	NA	CASSVDAFTDTQYF	TGTGCCAGCAGCGTAGATGCGTTCACAGATACGCAGTATTTT
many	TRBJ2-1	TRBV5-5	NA	CASSLWGSGDNEQFF	TGTGCCAGCAGCTTGTGGGGTAGCGGAGACAATGAGCAGTTCTTC
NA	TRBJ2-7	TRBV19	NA	CASSLSFGPGYEQYF	TGTGCCAGTAGTCTGTCGTTCGGACCGGGCTACGAGCAGTACTTC
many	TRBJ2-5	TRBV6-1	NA	CASSVMVLPETQYF	TGTGCCAGCAGTGTGATGGTACTGCCGGAGACCCAGTACTTC
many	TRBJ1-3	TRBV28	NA	CASSLEEMMSGNTIYF	TGTGCCAGCAGTTTGGAGGAAATGATGTCTGGAAACACCATATATTTT
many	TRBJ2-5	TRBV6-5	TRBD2	CASSYYLGRVGETQYF	TGTGCCAGCAGTTACTACCTAGGGAGGGTCGGGGAGACCCAGTACTTC
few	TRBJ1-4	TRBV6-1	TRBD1	CASSGGFNEKLFF	TGTGCCAGCTCAGGGGGGTTTAATGAAAAACTGTTTTTT
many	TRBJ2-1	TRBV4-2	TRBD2	CASSQDSGRMDEQFF	TGTGCCAGCAGCCAAGATAGCGGGAGGATGGATGAGCAGTTCTTC
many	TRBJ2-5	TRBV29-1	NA	CSIWGARETQYF	TGCAGCATTTGGGGGGCCCGGGAGACCCAGTACTTC
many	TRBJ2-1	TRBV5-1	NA	CASSSDRGLYNEQFF	TGCGCCAGCAGCTCCGACCGGGGCCTTTACAATGAGCAGTTCTTC
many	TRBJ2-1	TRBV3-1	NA	CASSRRGYNEQFF	TGTGCCAGCAGCCGTAGGGGATACAATGAGCAGTTCTTC
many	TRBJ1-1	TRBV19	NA	CASSMSAGSTEAFF	TGTGCCAGTAGTATGTCGGCGGGGAGCACTGAAGCTTTCTTT